This passage covers 16 T cell receptor beta chains from one sample sequenced in a study of blood T cells in healthy people across ages. The authors ran a second PCR of about 7 to 11 cycles using a sample-barcoded 5' primer and a J-beta primer mix. TCRdb redid the calling of the 5' RACE reads with MiXCR, one entry per CDR3 protein. This repertoire shows hundreds of thousands of distinct CDR3 sequences, 48% found once; its top ten account for 13%. Sequenced material: blood. These receptors were taken from a man aged 25-45 years in good health.

This clonotype was counted at least ten times. The chain is built from TRBV3-1 and TRBJ2-1, with D maybe TRBD1 (5 bases). This CDR3 spans 16 amino acids. With 3 bases removed from V and 7 bases from J, the gap between germline ends came to 19 bases. CDR1 is LGHDT and CDR2 is YNNKEL in the germline V gene (reference sequence). The CDR3 spells CASSHLISGLANEQFF. The CDR3 DNA reads TGTGCCAGCAGCCACTTAATCTCAGGGCTGGCTAATGAGCAGTTCTTC.

This chain connects TRBV9 to TRBJ1-2; D may be TRBD1 (5 bases). Germline CDR1 reads SGDLS; CDR2 reads YYNGEE. The CDR3 has 15 residues. Trimming removed 2 bases at V and 2 bases at J, with 13 bases between. CDR3 sequence (DNA): TGTGCCAGCAGCGTTCGCCGGGACTTGAACTATGGCTACACCTTC. Translated, it gives CASSVRRDLNYGYTF.

Only a few counts were recorded for this clonotype. This rearrangement joins TRBV12-3 or TRBV12-4 to TRBJ2-7; 7 nucleotides align to TRBD1. Trimming at V came to 5 bases and at J to 6 bases, leaving 13 bases not matched to a gene. This CDR3 region has 15 residues. The CDR3 protein is CASSGTFQTGFEQYF. DNA of the CDR3: TGTGCCAGCAGTGGGACATTCCAGACAGGGTTCGAGCAGTACTTC.

The gene calls are TRBV12-3 or TRBV12-4 and TRBJ1-1; D not resolved. CDR3 length: 14 residues. Trimming cost V 7 bases and J 1 base, with 13 bases left between them. CDR3 amino acids: CASIPAVKNTEAFF. DNA for the CDR3: TGTGCCAGCATCCCCGCAGTGAAGAACACTGAAGCTTTCTTT.

The V gene is TRBV28, the J gene TRBJ1-2, with 9 bases aligning to TRBD1. CDR3 length equals 15 residues. V was clipped by 7 bases and J by 7 bases; unmatched bases: 13. CDR1 and CDR2 (germline): MDHEN, SYDVKM. The DNA for the CDR3 is TGTGCCAGCACCCGAGAGACAGGGGGTTGGAGTGGCTACACCTTC. This encodes CASTRETGGWSGYTF.

J is TRBJ1-1 and V is TRBV5-1; D is unclear. Looked up from germline, CDR1 is SGHRS and CDR2 is YFSETQ. CDR3 length: 14 residues. V lost 2 bases to trimming and J lost 3 bases, with 11 bases between them. CDR3 protein: CASSLLPGDTEAFF. The CDR3, as DNA: TGCGCCAGCAGCTTACTCCCCGGGGACACTGAAGCTTTCTTT. Supplemented by reference TRBV5-1 and TRBJ1-1, the full variable domain reads KAGVTQTPRYLIKTRGQQVTLSCSPISGHRSVSWYQQTPGQGLQFLFEYFSETQRNKGNFPGRFSGRQFSNSRSEMNVSTLELGDSALYLCASSLLPGDTEAFFGQGTRLTVV.

V and J are TRBV27 and TRBJ1-2; possible D gene TRBD1, 5 bases. The germline V gene has CDR1 MNHEY and CDR2 SMNVEV (reference sequence). Trimming left V 3 bases short and J 0 bases short, with 8 bases between. This CDR3 spans 14 amino acids. DNA of the CDR3: TGTGCCAGCAGTTTCAGGGACCCTAACTATGGCTACACCTTC. Protein product: CASSFRDPNYGYTF.

This clonotype was counted only a few times. CDR3 DNA sequence: TGTGCCAGCAGCTTAGGTGTAGGAGGAGAGACCCAGTACTTC. Protein product: CASSLGVGGETQYF. This sequence joins TRBV13 and TRBJ2-5; weak D call: TRBD2 (5 bases). V dropped 0 bases and J dropped 4 bases, with 9 bases sitting between them. The CDR3 is 14 amino acids. Germline V lookup: CDR1 PRHDT, CDR2 FYEKMQ (reference sequence).

This chain links TRBV7-2 with TRBJ1-4; D remains ambiguous. Germline assignment: CDR1 SGHTA and CDR2 FQGNSA. V lost 5 bases, J lost 0 bases, and 7 bases lay in between. This CDR3 is 14 amino acids long. CDR3 residues: CASSLFATNEKLFF. Written as DNA, the CDR3 is TGTGCCAGCAGCCTCTTTGCAACTAATGAAAAACTGTTTTTT.

The DNA for the CDR3 is TGTGCCAGCTCAGCACGACAGGCTTATGGCTACACCTTC. Protein sequence: CASSARQAYGYTF. V usage is TRBV18 and J usage is TRBJ1-2; maybe TRBD1 (6 bases). The germline V gene has CDR1 KGHSH and CDR2 LQKENI. The CDR3 totals 13 residues. Trimming removed 5 bases at V and 5 bases at J, with 12 bases between.

V and J are TRBV20-1 and TRBJ1-2; TRBD1 aligns across 9 bases. Germline V gene sequence: CDR1 DFQATT, CDR2 SNEGSKA (reference sequence). The CDR3 consists of 17 residues. Trimming at V came to 0 bases and at J to 4 bases, leaving 12 bases not matched to a gene. Here the CDR3 reads CSARDRLATGGSYGYTF. CDR3 sequence (DNA): TGCAGTGCTAGAGATCGTCTCGCCACAGGGGGCAGCTATGGCTACACCTTC.

Concerning this clonotype itself: Sequence at one end of the junction differs from germline and may be a read error. The chain has TRBV12-3 or TRBV12-4 and TRBJ2-3, with D possibly TRBD2 on 5 matching bases. This CDR3 is built from 13 residues. CDR3 loop: CASGRSSTDTEYF. In DNA, the CDR3 is TGTGCCAGCGGACGGTCTAGCACAGATACGGAGTATTTT.

This chain connects TRBV12-3 or TRBV12-4 to TRBJ2-3; D not certain. V shed 3 bases and J shed 9 bases, with 16 bases lying between them. There are 14 residues in the CDR3. The CDR3 sequence is CASSLAYAPGTQYF. Here the CDR3 DNA reads TGTGCCAGCAGTTTGGCCTACGCCCCAGGCACGCAGTATTTT.

This clonotype was counted only a few times. V and J are TRBV7-2 and TRBJ1-4; 9 bases line up with TRBD1. V dropped 5 bases and J dropped 6; count of bases not matched to a gene: 4. The germline V gene encodes CDR1 SGHTA and CDR2 FQGNSA. CDR3 length: 14 residues. In DNA form, the CDR3 reads TGTGCCAGCAGCACAGGGGGCGCAGATGAAAAACTGTTTTTT. It yields the protein CASSTGGADEKLFF.

The gene calls are TRBV5-6 and TRBJ1-2; D remains ambiguous. V lost 5 bases to trimming and J lost 1 base, with 9 bases between them. Looked up from germline, CDR1 is SGHDT and CDR2 is YYEEEE. This CDR3 is built from 13 residues. CDR3 bases: TGTGCCAGCAGGACCGGGATTAACTATGGCTACACCTTC. Translation gives CASRTGINYGYTF.

Only a few counts were recorded for this clonotype. This chain links TRBV6-5 with TRBJ2-7; unclear D gene. The CDR3 sequence is 13 residues long. CDR1 and CDR2 (germline): MNHEY, SVGAGI. Trimming pared 2 bases from V and 1 base from J, leaving 6 bases between. The CDR3 sequence is CASSYERSYEQYF. As DNA, the CDR3 is TGTGCCAGCAGTTACGAACGATCCTACGAGCAGTACTTC.